The T cell receptor (beta chain) described here comes from a study of shared T cell receptors in the human thymus. Data came from immunoSEQ multiplex PCR; TCRdb stores just in-frame clones and leaves some out. This sample yields hundreds of thousands of clones, of which approximately 80% are seen a single time; more than 0.01% belongs to the top ten. Trimming stripped 4 bases from V and 5 bases from J, with 15 bases between. Germline CDR1 reads GTSNPN; CDR2 reads SVGIG (reference sequence). The CDR3 is made up of 14 amino acids. The sample also formed part of further work on human thymus T cells.

Sequencing used thymocytes. This rearrangement joins TRBV30 to TRBJ1-5, with a weak D call TRBD1 (6 bases). The clonotype was recovered from a boy in the first two years of life with a congenital heart defect. The CDR3 spells CAWTHGEGDQPQHF. The CDR3 coding sequence is TGTGCCTGGACTCATGGAGAGGGGGATCAGCCCCAGCATTTT. Full variable domain (rest looked up from reference TRBV30 and TRBJ1-5): SQTIHQWPATLVQPVGSPLSLECTVEGTSNPNLYWYRQAAGRGLQLLFYSVGIGQISSEVPQNLSASRPQDRQFILSSKKLLLSDSGFYLCAWTHGEGDQPQHFGDGTRLSIL.